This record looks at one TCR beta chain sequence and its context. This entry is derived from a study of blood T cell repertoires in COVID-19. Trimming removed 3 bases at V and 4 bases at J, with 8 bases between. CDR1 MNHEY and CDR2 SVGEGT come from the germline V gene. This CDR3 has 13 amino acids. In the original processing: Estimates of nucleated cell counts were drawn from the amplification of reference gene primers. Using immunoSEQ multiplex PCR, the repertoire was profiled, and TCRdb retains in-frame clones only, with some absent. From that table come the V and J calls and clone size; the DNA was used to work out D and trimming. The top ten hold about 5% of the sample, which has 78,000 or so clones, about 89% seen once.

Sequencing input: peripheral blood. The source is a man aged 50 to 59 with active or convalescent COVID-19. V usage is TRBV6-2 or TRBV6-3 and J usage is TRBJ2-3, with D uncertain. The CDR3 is CASSYMAPDTQYF. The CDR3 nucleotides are TGTGCCAGCAGTTATATGGCACCAGATACGCAGTATTTT.